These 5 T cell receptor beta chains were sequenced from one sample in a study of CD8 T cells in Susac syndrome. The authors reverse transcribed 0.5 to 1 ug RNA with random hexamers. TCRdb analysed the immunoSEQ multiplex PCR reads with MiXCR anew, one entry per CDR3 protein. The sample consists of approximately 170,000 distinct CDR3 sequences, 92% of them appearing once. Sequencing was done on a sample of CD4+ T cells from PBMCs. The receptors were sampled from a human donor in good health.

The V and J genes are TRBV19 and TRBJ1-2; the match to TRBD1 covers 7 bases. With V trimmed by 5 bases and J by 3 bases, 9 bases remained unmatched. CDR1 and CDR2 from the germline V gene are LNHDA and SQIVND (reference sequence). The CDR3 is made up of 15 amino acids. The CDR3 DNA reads TGTGCCAGTAGTCCGATGACAGGGAACGACTATGGCTACACCTTC. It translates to CASSPMTGNDYGYTF.

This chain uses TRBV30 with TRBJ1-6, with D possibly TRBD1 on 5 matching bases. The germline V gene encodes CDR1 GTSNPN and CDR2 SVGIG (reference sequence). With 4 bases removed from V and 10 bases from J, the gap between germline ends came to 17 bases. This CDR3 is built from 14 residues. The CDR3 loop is CAWNQLTVGSPLHF. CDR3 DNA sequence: TGTGCCTGGAACCAATTGACAGTGGGATCACCCCTCCACTTT.

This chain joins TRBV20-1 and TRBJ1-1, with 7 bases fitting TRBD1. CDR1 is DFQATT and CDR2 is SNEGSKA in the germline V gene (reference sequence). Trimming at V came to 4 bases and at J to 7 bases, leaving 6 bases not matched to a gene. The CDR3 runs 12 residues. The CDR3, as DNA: TGCAGTGCTACTCCGCAGGGGGATGAAGCTTTCTTT. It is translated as CSATPQGDEAFF.

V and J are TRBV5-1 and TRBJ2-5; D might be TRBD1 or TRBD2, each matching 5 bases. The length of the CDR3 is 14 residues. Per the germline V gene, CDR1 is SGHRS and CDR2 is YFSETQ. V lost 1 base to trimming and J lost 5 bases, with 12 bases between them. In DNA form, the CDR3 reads TGCGCCAGCAGCTTGATTGAGGGACGGGAGACCCAGTACTTC. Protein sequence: CASSLIEGRETQYF.

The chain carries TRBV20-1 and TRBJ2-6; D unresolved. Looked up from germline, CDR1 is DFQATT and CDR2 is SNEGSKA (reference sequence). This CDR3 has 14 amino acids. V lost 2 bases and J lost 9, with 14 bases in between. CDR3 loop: CSARPQVQDNVLTF. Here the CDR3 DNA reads TGCAGTGCTAGACCCCAGGTACAAGACAACGTCCTGACTTTC.